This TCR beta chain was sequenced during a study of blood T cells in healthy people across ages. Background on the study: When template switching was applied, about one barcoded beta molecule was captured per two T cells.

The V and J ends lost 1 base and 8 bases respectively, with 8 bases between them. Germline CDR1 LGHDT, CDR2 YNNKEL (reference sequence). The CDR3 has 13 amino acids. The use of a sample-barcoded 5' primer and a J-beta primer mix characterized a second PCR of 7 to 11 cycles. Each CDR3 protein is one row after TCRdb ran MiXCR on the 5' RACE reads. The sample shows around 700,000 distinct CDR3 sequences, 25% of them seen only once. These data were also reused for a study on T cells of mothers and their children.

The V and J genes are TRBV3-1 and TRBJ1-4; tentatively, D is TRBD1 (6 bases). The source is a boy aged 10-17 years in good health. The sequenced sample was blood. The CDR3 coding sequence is TGTGCCAGCAGCCAAGGGACAGCGGAAAAACTGTTTTTT. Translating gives CASSQGTAEKLFF. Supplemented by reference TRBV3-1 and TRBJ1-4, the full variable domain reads DTAVSQTPKYLVTQMGNDKSIKCEQNLGHDTMYWYKQDSKKFLKIMFSYNNKELIINETVPNRFSPKSPDKAHLNLHINSLELGDSAVYFCASSQGTAEKLFFGSGTQLSVL.